The subject of this entry is one TCR beta chain. What this receptor recognizes is not known. Per-base quality was not reported, and no clone a single base away is much larger than it. The treatment or condition label of this sample denotes: live attenuated yellow fever vaccine strain. At every blood-draw timepoint, two biological replicates of bulk PBMCs were collected. PBMCs were isolated from peripheral blood using a standard Ficoll-Paque protocol. TriZol was used to extract RNA from bulk PBMCs, from CD4 and CD8 fractions, and from dextramer-positive and dextramer-negative fractions. The data were obtained in a study of T cells after yellow fever vaccination (dated by TCRdb to the late 2010s). Context from the whole study: Libraries from fractions with low cell numbers were prepared with the SMART-Seq v4 Ultra Low Input RNA kit. The cohort comprised two healthy male donors, one aged 18 to 30 and one aged 30 to 40 years. Bulk TCR alpha and beta repertoires were sequenced longitudinally to track T-cell clones before and after primary and booster YFV17D yellow fever vaccination. Bulk PBMC replicates and cell subsets were isolated from blood drawn at multiple timepoints before and after both primary and secondary immunization. The full study reports these points: Computational filtering was needed because FACS-sorted repertoires could contain abundant contaminating clonotypes from the bulk population. Because only a couple of donors were included in the study, the extent to which the findings can be generalized is limited. The secondary T-cell response was found to be weaker but faster than the primary response, with a peak reached on day 5 rather than on day 15. A small fraction of clonotypes appeared in both the CD4 and CD8 compartments, likely as a result of convergent recombination. After the booster, most of the clones that had expanded following primary vaccination were detected again (roughly 96% of CD4 and roughly 90% of CD8), which suggests that memory was broadly maintained.

V is pared back by 7 bases and J by 2 bases, with 3 bases lying between the germline termini. CDR3 length: 11 amino acids, cysteine to phenylalanine. Just the 33-base CDR3 DNA is kept, in frame starting at base 1. From the germline V gene (reference sequence), CDR1 is SEHNR and CDR2 is FQNEAQ. TCR cDNA was made using 5'RACE template switching, a step that added a universal primer site and unique molecular identifiers. cDNA synthesis was primed from both the TCR alpha and TCR beta constant segments. Library amplification used two PCR steps, and the second PCR step added sample barcodes and sequencing adapters. Sequencing of libraries was performed on Illumina HiSeq 2500 (2x100 bp) or NovaSeq (2x150 bp). In the original analysis: Reads were demultiplexed and collapsed into UMI consensus sequences with MIGEC, and V(D)J alignment was performed with MiXCR. Using edgeR on replicate PBMC samples, clonotypes were called vaccine-responding if FDR was below 0.01 and the log2 fold change was above 5 up to day 15. Each bulk clonotype was labeled CD4 or CD8 based on which sequenced repertoire, CD4 or CD8, contained the clonotype at higher abundance. TCRdb reprocessed the public reads (quality trimming at Q25 with fastp, clone calling with MiXCR) and kept in-frame beta chains. Entries are consolidated by CDR3 protein sequence, retaining the most common genes and DNA. The authors' filters were not applied to this entry. The sample table holds about 340,000 distinct CDR3 sequences, of which roughly 8.7% were seen once. Over 15% of the sample lies in the top ten.

The sequences come from PBMCs, collected on the day of the first yellow fever vaccination. In this chain, TRBV7-9 is recombined with TRBJ1-3; the D gene assignment is ambiguous. This TCR was recovered from a young man who received the YFV17D yellow fever vaccine. The CDR3 region: CASITGNTIYF. At the DNA level, the sequence is TGTGCCAGCATTACTGGAAACACCATATATTTT. The full variable domain, with segments outside the CDR3 supplied by the reference TRBV7-9 and TRBJ1-3 proteins, appears as DTGVSQNPRHKITKRGQNVTFRCDPISEHNRLYWYRQTLGQGPEFLTYFQNEAQLEKSRLLSDRFSAERPKGSFSTLEIQRTEQGDSAMYLCASITGNTIYFGEGSWLTVV.